This TCR beta chain originates from a study of T-cell memory formation after mild COVID-19. Study as a whole: The TCR clusters were mostly specific to one donor. Study results and limitations: A balance of CD4 and CD8 characterized clones contracting day 15 to 85, whereas later expanders leaned CD4+.

TCR alpha and TCR beta cDNA libraries carrying sample barcodes and UMIs were produced by 5'RACE using constant-segment primers. Each CDR3 protein gets one entry after TCRdb re-called the 5' RACE reads with MiXCR. The table lists a few hundred thousand distinct CDR3 sequences, around 16% of them singletons. Looked up from germline, CDR1 is DFQATT and CDR2 is SNEGSKA (reference sequence). This CDR3 is 12 amino acids long. Between the trimmed V and J ends, which lost 2 bases and 1 base, there was a span of 6 bases. Turning to this clonotype: The antigen remains unidentified.

The clonotype comes from a man younger than 35 who had mild COVID-19 (a few samples of this study predate the infection). Cell type and time point are not known. Sequencing used PBMCs or a T cell subset sorted from them (not recorded which). The chain has TRBV20-1 and TRBJ2-7, with a possible D match to TRBD1 (5 bases). CDR3 nucleotide sequence: TGCAGTGCTAGACACAGGTCCTACGAGCAGTACTTC. Amino acids: CSARHRSYEQYF.